This is a list of T cell receptor beta chains from one sample in a study of blood T cell repertoires in COVID-19. Assay used: immunoSEQ multiplex PCR; TCRdb lists only in-frame clones, some missing. The sample consists of 240,000 or so clones, around 86% of them appearing once. Material: peripheral blood. These receptors were obtained from a woman aged 25 to 39 who had recovered from COVID-19. The CDR3 runs from the conserved cysteine through the conserved F or W. A D gene is named only where the DNA matches it firmly. A clone size is listed for some rows: how often the clone was seen (once, few, many), or a class if it is expanded.

V gene	clone size	J gene	D gene	CDR3 protein	CDR3 DNA
TRBV12-5	once	TRBJ1-1	-	CASGLGGSTEAFF	TGTGCTAGTGGTTTGGGTGGGAGCACTGAAGCTTTCTTT
TRBV7-6	few	TRBJ2-5	-	CASSLAEGMQTQYF	TGTGCCAGCAGCTTAGCGGAGGGTATGCAGACCCAGTACTTC
TRBV18	medium-sized	TRBJ2-3	TRBD2	CASSRIQAGADTQYF	TGTGCCAGCTCACGAATCCAGGCGGGGGCAGATACGCAGTATTTT
TRBV3-1/TRBV3-2	-	TRBJ2-7	-	CASSPSTGYEQYF	TGTGCCAGCAGCCCCTCGACAGGCTACGAGCAGTACTTC
TRBV3-1/TRBV3-2	-	TRBJ1-3	TRBD1	CASSSRQGSGNTIYF	TGTGCCAGCAGCTCCCGACAGGGCTCTGGAAACACCATATATTTT
TRBV19	-	TRBJ2-7	-	CASSQRKQGGSYEQYF	TGTGCCAGTAGCCAGCGAAAACAGGGTGGTAGCTACGAGCAGTACTTC
TRBV30	-	TRBJ1-1	-	CAWNHRGRGGTEAFF	TGTGCCTGGAACCACCGGGGCAGGGGTGGTACTGAAGCTTTCTTT
TRBV27	few	TRBJ1-2	-	CASSLAAQGYGYTF	TGTGCCAGCAGTTTAGCGGCCCAGGGCTATGGCTACACCTTC
TRBV19	-	TRBJ2-3	TRBD2	CASSIREAGRDTQYF	TGTGCCAGTAGTATCAGGGAAGCGGGGAGAGATACGCAGTATTTT
TRBV7-9	-	TRBJ1-3	-	CANRRGNTIYF	TGTGCGAATAGGAGGGGAAACACCATATATTTT
TRBV12-3/TRBV12-4	once	TRBJ2-7	-	CASSTGNEQYF	TGTGCCAGCAGCACAGGGAACGAGCAGTACTTC
TRBV7-3	-	TRBJ1-1	TRBD1	CASSWDRGNTEAFF	TGTGCCAGCAGCTGGGACAGGGGAAACACTGAAGCTTTCTTT
TRBV4-1	-	TRBJ2-7	TRBD1	CASSQVGRGQGDYEQYF	TGCGCCAGCAGCCAAGTAGGGCGTGGGCAGGGGGACTACGAGCAGTACTTC
TRBV2	-	TRBJ1-1	-	CASSEEQVTEAFF	TGTGCCAGCAGTGAAGAGCAAGTGACTGAAGCTTTCTTT
TRBV9	-	TRBJ1-6	TRBD1	CASSVKDRELPDSPLHF	TGTGCCAGCAGCGTAAAGGACAGGGAATTACCTGATTCACCCCTCCACTTT
TRBV6-5	-	TRBJ1-5	TRBD1	CASKDRANQPQHF	TGTGCCAGCAAGGACAGGGCAAATCAGCCCCAGCATTTT
TRBV6-6	-	TRBJ1-2	-	CASSYSGWGQNYGYTF	TGTGCCAGCAGTTACTCGGGGTGGGGCCAGAACTATGGCTACACCTTC
TRBV6-6	-	TRBJ1-1	TRBD1	CASSYTGQGVTEAFF	TGTGCCAGCAGTTACACTGGACAGGGGGTCACTGAAGCTTTCTTT
TRBV18	-	TRBJ1-4	TRBD1	CASSPGQGGDEKLFF	TGTGCCAGCTCACCAGGACAGGGCGGTGATGAAAAACTGTTTTTT
TRBV6-1	-	TRBJ1-2	-	CASSEGGYNYGYTF	TGTGCCAGCAGTGAGGGGGGGTACAACTATGGCTACACCTTC
TRBV4-2	-	TRBJ2-6	-	CASSREGSGANVLTF	TGTGCCAGCAGCCGCGAGGGTTCCGGGGCCAACGTCCTGACTTTC
TRBV7-9	-	TRBJ1-1	-	CASRGAEAFF	TGTGCCAGCAGGGGAGCTGAAGCTTTCTTT
TRBV27	-	TRBJ2-5	-	CASIPRWTDQETQYF	TGTGCCAGCATTCCCCGGTGGACAGACCAAGAGACCCAGTACTTC
TRBV6-5	-	TRBJ2-1	-	CASKTDLSSYNEQFF	TGTGCCAGCAAAACGGACTTAAGCTCCTACAATGAGCAGTTCTTC
TRBV10-3	-	TRBJ2-5	TRBD1	CAISERDSRETQYF	TGTGCCATCAGTGAGAGGGACAGCAGAGAGACCCAGTACTTC
TRBV9	-	TRBJ1-1	-	CASSEYTGNTEAFF	TGTGCCAGCAGCGAATACACAGGGAACACTGAAGCTTTCTTT
TRBV5-1	-	TRBJ1-2	TRBD1	CASSLAHGQGDGYTF	TGCGCCAGCAGCTTGGCCCATGGACAGGGTGATGGCTACACCTTC
TRBV5-1	-	TRBJ1-4	TRBD1	CASSLSGTGLEKLFF	TGCGCCAGCAGCTTGTCCGGGACAGGATTGGAAAAACTGTTTTTT
TRBV9	-	TRBJ2-1	TRBD2	CASSGPSGAQWSEQFF	TGTGCCAGCAGCGGACCTAGCGGGGCCCAATGGAGTGAGCAGTTCTTC
TRBV19	once	TRBJ2-7	TRBD2	CASSDTSGAAYEQYF	TGTGCCAGTAGCGATACTAGCGGGGCTGCCTACGAGCAGTACTTC